The clone carrying this TCR beta chain was seen only once. Antigen specificity is unknown. Libraries were prepared by immunoSEQ multiplex PCR; TCRdb keeps only in-frame clonotypes and omits some of them. This table has some 100,000 clones, around 87% appearing once. This sample was included in a study of T cell responses to AZD1222 COVID-19 vaccine. The study, taken as a whole, reports: Repertoires were obtained only post-peak T cell response. Unmutated variant regions are reportedly targeted by nearly half of spike-specific TCRs.

The sequencing used peripheral blood, collected 28 days after the second AZD1222 dose. The sequence derives from an adult who received the AZD1222 COVID-19 vaccine.

CDR3 residues: CASSSRRQIFAYEQYF. Written as DNA, the CDR3 is TGTGCCAGCAGCTCCCGACGACAGATTTTTGCTTACGAGCAGTACTTC. V is TRBV5-8 and J is TRBJ2-7; the D gene is possibly TRBD1 (5 bases). From germline, CDR1 is SGHTS and CDR2 YDEGEE. V shed 3 bases and J shed 4 bases, with 20 bases lying between them. The CDR3 is 16 amino acids.